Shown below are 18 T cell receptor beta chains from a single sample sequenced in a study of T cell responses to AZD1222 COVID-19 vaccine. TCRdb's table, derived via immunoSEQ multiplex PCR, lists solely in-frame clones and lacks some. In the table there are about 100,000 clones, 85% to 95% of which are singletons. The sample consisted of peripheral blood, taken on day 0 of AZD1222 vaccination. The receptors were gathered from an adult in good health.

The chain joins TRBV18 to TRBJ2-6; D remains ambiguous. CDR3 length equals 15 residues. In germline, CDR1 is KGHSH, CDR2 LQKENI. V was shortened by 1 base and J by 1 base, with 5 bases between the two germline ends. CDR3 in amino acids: CASSPLTSGANVLTF. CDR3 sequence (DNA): TGTGCCAGCTCACCACTGACTTCTGGGGCCAACGTCCTGACTTTC.

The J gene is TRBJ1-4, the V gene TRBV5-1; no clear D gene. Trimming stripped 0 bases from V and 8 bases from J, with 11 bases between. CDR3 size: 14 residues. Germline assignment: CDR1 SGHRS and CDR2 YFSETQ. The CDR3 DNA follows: TGCGCCAGCAGCTTGGACGCGGGAACGGAAAAACTGTTTTTT. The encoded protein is CASSLDAGTEKLFF.

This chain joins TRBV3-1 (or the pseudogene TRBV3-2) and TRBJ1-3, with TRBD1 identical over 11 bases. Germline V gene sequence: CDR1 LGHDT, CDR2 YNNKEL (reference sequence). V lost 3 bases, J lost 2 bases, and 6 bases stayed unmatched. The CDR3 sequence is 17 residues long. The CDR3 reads CASSHGTGGVAGNTIYF. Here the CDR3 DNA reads TGTGCCAGCAGCCACGGGACAGGGGGAGTAGCTGGAAACACCATATATTTT.

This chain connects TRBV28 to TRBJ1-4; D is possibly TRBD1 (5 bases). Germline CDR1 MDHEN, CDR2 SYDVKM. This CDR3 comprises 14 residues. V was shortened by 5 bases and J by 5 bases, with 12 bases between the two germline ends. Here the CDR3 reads CASSPEEGNEKLFF. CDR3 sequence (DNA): TGTGCCAGCAGTCCCGAGGAGGGGAATGAAAAACTGTTTTTT.

The CDR3 loop is CASSYRQGAREKLFF. In nucleotides, the CDR3 is TGTGCCAGCAGTTACAGACAGGGGGCTCGGGAAAAACTGTTTTTT. The rearrangement uses TRBV6-5 and TRBJ1-4; 10 nucleotides line up with TRBD1. The germline V gene has CDR1 MNHEY and CDR2 SVGAGI. J gave up 8 bases and V 2 bases, and 5 bases lay outside the gene matches. The CDR3 extends over 15 amino acids.

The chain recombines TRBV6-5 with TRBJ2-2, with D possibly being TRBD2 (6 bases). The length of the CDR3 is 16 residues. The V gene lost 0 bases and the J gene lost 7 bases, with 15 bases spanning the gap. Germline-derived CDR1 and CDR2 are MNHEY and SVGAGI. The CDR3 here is CASSYSLGGGGGELFF. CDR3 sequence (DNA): TGTGCCAGCAGTTACTCCCTGGGGGGTGGCGGCGGGGAGCTGTTTTTT.

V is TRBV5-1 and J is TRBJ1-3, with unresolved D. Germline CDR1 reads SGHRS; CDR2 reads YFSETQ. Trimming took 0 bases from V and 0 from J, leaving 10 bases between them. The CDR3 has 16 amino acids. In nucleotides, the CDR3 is TGCGCCAGCAGCTTGGATCTCACGAGCTCTGGAAACACCATATATTTT. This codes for CASSLDLTSSGNTIYF.

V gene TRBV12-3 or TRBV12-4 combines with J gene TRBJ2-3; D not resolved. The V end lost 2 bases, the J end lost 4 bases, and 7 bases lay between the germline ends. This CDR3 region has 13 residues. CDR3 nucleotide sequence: TGTGCCAGCAGTTTAATTACACCAGATACGCAGTATTTT. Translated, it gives CASSLITPDTQYF.

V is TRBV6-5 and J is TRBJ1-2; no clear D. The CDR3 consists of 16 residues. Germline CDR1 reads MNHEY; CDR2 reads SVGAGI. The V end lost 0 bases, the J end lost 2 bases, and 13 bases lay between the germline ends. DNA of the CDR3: TGTGCCAGCAGTTACTCGACGGCAGGCGCGAACTATGGCTACACCTTC. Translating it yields CASSYSTAGANYGYTF.

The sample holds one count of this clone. The CDR3 DNA sequence: TGTGCCAGCAGACGCCGACAGAGGATAAACTATGGCTACACCTTC. Protein product: CASRRRQRINYGYTF. This chain joins TRBV28 and TRBJ1-2; tentatively, D is TRBD1 (5 bases). Trimming removed 6 bases at V and 2 bases at J, with 16 bases between. Germline CDR1 reads MDHEN; CDR2 reads SYDVKM. This CDR3 comprises 15 residues.

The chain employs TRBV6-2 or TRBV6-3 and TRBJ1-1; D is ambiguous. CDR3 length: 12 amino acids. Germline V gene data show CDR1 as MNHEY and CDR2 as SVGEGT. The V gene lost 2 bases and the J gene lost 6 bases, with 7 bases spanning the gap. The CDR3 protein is CASSYPSAEAFF. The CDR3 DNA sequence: TGTGCCAGCAGTTACCCCAGCGCTGAAGCTTTCTTT.

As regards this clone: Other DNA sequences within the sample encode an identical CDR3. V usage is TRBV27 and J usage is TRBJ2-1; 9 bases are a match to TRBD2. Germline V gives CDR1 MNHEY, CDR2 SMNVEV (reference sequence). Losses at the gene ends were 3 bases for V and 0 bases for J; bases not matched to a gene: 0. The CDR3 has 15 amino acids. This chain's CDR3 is CASSLTSGSYNEQFF. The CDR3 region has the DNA TGTGCCAGCAGTTTGACTAGCGGCTCCTACAATGAGCAGTTCTTC.

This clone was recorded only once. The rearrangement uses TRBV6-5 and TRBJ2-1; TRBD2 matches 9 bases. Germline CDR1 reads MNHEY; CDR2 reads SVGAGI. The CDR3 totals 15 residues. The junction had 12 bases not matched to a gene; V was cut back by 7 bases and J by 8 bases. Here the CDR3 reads CASTSSGLAGHEQFF. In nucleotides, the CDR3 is TGTGCCAGCACCTCTTCGGGTCTAGCGGGACATGAGCAGTTCTTC.

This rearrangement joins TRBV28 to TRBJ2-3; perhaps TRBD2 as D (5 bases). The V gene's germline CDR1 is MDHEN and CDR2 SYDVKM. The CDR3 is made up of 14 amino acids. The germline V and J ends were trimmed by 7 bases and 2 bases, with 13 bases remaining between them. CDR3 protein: CASIGRRFTDTQYF. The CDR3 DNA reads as TGTGCCAGCATTGGCAGGAGGTTCACAGATACGCAGTATTTT.

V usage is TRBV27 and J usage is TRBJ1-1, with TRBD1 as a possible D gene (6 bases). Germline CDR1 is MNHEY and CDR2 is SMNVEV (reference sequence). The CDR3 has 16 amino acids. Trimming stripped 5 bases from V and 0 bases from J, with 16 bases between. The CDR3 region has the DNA TGTGCCAGCAGTCCGAGCTCGGGACAAGTGAACACTGAAGCTTTCTTT. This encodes CASSPSSGQVNTEAFF.

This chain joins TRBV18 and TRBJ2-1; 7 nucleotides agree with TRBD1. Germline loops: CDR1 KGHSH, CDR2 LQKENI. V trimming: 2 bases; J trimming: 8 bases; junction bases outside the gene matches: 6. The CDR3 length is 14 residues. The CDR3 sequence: CASSPRGTGDEQFF. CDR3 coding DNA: TGTGCCAGCTCACCAAGGGGCACAGGGGATGAGCAGTTCTTC.

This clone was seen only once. In nucleotides, the CDR3 is TGTGCCAGCACTCAGGGAATGAGTCAGCCCCAGCATTTT. Amino acids: CASTQGMSQPQHF. This chain uses TRBV2 with TRBJ1-5, with D possibly being TRBD1 (5 bases). This CDR3 has 13 amino acids. Trimming shortened V by 7 bases and J by 6 bases, and 13 bases separated the two germline ends. The germline gives CDR1 SNHLY, CDR2 FYNNEI.

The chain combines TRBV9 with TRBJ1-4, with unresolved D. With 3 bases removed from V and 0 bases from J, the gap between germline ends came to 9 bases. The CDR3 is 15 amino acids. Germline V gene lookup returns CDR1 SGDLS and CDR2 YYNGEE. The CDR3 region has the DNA TGTGCCAGCAGCGCTTACCCTGCAACTAATGAAAAACTGTTTTTT. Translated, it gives CASSAYPATNEKLFF.